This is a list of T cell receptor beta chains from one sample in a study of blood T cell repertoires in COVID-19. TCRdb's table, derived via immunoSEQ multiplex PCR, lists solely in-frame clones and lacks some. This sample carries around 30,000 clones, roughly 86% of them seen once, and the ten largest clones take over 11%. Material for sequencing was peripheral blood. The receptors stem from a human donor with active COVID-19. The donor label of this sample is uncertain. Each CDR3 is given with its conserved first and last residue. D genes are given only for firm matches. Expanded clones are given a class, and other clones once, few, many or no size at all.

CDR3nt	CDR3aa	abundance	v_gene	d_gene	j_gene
TGTGCCAGCAGTGAACGAGACAGCTATGGCTACACCTTC	CASSERDSYGYTF	-	TRBV6-1	-	TRBJ1-2
TGTGCCAGCAGTTTCAACCGTGAAACTGGGCAGTACTTC	CASSFNRETGQYF	-	TRBV2	-	TRBJ2-7
TGTGCCAGCCCCGACAGGTCCAGGTTGGTCGATACGCAGTATTTT	CASPDRSRLVDTQYF	-	TRBV19	-	TRBJ2-3
TGTGCCAGCAGTTACGGACAGGGGACCACTGAAGCTTTCTTT	CASSYGQGTTEAFF	-	TRBV6-2/TRBV6-3	TRBD1	TRBJ1-1
TGTGCCAGCAGTTCCTCTGACAGGAACTATGGCTACACCTTC	CASSSSDRNYGYTF	-	TRBV25-1	-	TRBJ1-2
TGTGCCAGCAGCACCTACAGGGGACGCCACGAAAAACTGTTTTTT	CASSTYRGRHEKLFF	-	TRBV11-2	TRBD1	TRBJ1-4
TGTGCCATCAGTACCAGTCTGACGGGACTAGCGGAGTACAATGAGCAGTTCTTC	CAISTSLTGLAEYNEQFF	-	TRBV10-3	TRBD2	TRBJ2-1
TGTGCCAGCAGCGACAGGGGGCCGACCGGGGAGCTGTTTTTT	CASSDRGPTGELFF	-	TRBV2	TRBD1	TRBJ2-2
TGCGCCAGCAGCCAAGATTCGCGAGCAGGGGGTCATGGCTACACCTTC	CASSQDSRAGGHGYTF	-	TRBV4-1	TRBD1	TRBJ1-2
TGTGCCTGGATGAGGAGCCTCGAGCAGTACTTC	CAWMRSLEQYF	-	TRBV30	-	TRBJ2-7
TGTGCCAGCAGCTCTAACAGGGCCGCCTACGAGCAGTACTTC	CASSSNRAAYEQYF	-	TRBV7-8	-	TRBJ2-7
TGTGCCAGCCAAGGGGTTGGGAATTCACCCCTCCACTTT	CASQGVGNSPLHF	-	TRBV12-3/TRBV12-4	-	TRBJ1-6
TGTGCCAGCAGTCGGGGTGGGGCCAACGTCCTGACTTTC	CASSRGGANVLTF	-	TRBV12-3/TRBV12-4	-	TRBJ2-6
TGTGCCAGCAGTGGCTACAGGGTCCTTACAGATACGCAGTATTTT	CASSGYRVLTDTQYF	few	TRBV25-1	-	TRBJ2-3
TGTGCCAGCAGTTTCAGAAGCAATCAGCCCCAGCATTTT	CASSFRSNQPQHF	-	TRBV28	-	TRBJ1-5
TGTGCCAGCAGTTTTCACCAGGGGAGGGTAGCTTTCTTT	CASSFHQGRVAFF	-	TRBV28	-	TRBJ1-1
TGTGCCAGCAGGGGGACAGGGGCGGATAACATTCAGTACTTC	CASRGTGADNIQYF	-	TRBV28	TRBD1	TRBJ2-4
TGCAGTGCCCGGACTAGCGGTTACTACTTC	CSARTSGYYF	-	TRBV20-1	TRBD2	TRBJ2-7
TGTGCCAGCGGGGGGGACCGTAATCAGCCCCAGCATTTT	CASGGDRNQPQHF	once	TRBV2	-	TRBJ1-5
TGTGCCAGCAGTTACTCAGACGGAGCGTACGGCTACACCTTC	CASSYSDGAYGYTF	-	TRBV6-5	-	TRBJ1-2
TGTGCCAGCAGGGTTCAGGCATTAGAGAACTATGGCTACACCTTC	CASRVQALENYGYTF	-	TRBV2	-	TRBJ1-2
TGTGCCAGCAGCCAACTCACAGGGTCGGACACTGAAGCTTTCTTT	CASSQLTGSDTEAFF	-	TRBV3-1/TRBV3-2	-	TRBJ1-1
TGTGCCAGCAGCGCTAGCGGGACCGGGGAGCTGTTTTTT	CASSASGTGELFF	-	TRBV9	TRBD2	TRBJ2-2
TGTGCCAGCAGTGAAGGTACTAGCGTGAGCCCAGAGACCCAGTACTTC	CASSEGTSVSPETQYF	-	TRBV2	TRBD2	TRBJ2-5
TGTGCCAGCAGCTTAGCGGAGGCGGAGACCGGGGAGCTGTTTTTT	CASSLAEAETGELFF	-	TRBV11-3	-	TRBJ2-2
TGTGCCAGCAGCCCTAGGACAGGGGCCCGAAACACTGAAGCTTTCTTT	CASSPRTGARNTEAFF	-	TRBV7-6	TRBD1	TRBJ1-1
TGTGCCAGCTCACCTTCTAGTAGCGGGGGGGCCTACAATGAGCAGTTCTTC	CASSPSSSGGAYNEQFF	-	TRBV18	TRBD2	TRBJ2-1
TGTGCCAGCAGTTACGGGGGCGGGGGCACTGAAGCTTTCTTT	CASSYGGGGTEAFF	-	TRBV6-5	-	TRBJ1-1
TGTGCCAGCGCCCGTAAACAGACCGGGGAGCTGTTTTTT	CASARKQTGELFF	-	TRBV12-3/TRBV12-4	-	TRBJ2-2
TGTGCCAGTCCGACAGGACTAGACTCTGAAGCTTTCTTT	CASPTGLDSEAFF	-	TRBV19	-	TRBJ1-1
TGTGCCATCGGGACTGATGGCTCTGGGGCCAACGTCCTGACTTTC	CAIGTDGSGANVLTF	few	TRBV10-3	-	TRBJ2-6
TGTGCCAGCAGCCAAGGAGGACAGGGGATAAAAGAGACCCAGTACTTC	CASSQGGQGIKETQYF	once	TRBV3-1/TRBV3-2	TRBD1	TRBJ2-5
TGTGCCAGCGGAACGGGGTACGAGCAGTACTTC	CASGTGYEQYF	-	TRBV3-1/TRBV3-2	-	TRBJ2-7
TGTGCCAGCAGCCGCTTAGCGGGGAAAAACATTCAGTACTTC	CASSRLAGKNIQYF	-	TRBV6-2/TRBV6-3	TRBD2	TRBJ2-4
TGTGCCAGCAGTTTTAGCGGGGCCTGGTTCTTC	CASSFSGAWFF	-	TRBV6-5	TRBD2	TRBJ2-1
TGTGCCAGCGCCCCGGACAGCTACACTGAAGCTTTCTTT	CASAPDSYTEAFF	-	TRBV9	-	TRBJ1-1
TGCGCCAGCAGCTTCCAGGGGGTGGACACTGAAGCTTTCTTT	CASSFQGVDTEAFF	-	TRBV5-1	TRBD1	TRBJ1-1
TGCAGCGTCTCCGGGACAGACTATGGCTACACCTTC	CSVSGTDYGYTF	once	TRBV29-1	TRBD1	TRBJ1-2
TGTGCCATCAGTGAGAGGACTAGTTCCAACTACGAGCAGTACTTC	CAISERTSSNYEQYF	-	TRBV10-3	TRBD2	TRBJ2-7
TGTGCCAGCAGCTTAGTAGCCGCCGGGACAGGGTCCGGAAACACCATATATTTT	CASSLVAAGTGSGNTIYF	-	TRBV7-6	TRBD1	TRBJ1-3
TGTGCCAGCAGCTCCACAGGGGGCAGGACTGAAGCTTTCTTT	CASSSTGGRTEAFF	-	TRBV7-9	TRBD1	TRBJ1-1